This TCR beta chain is from a study of blood T cell repertoires in COVID-19. Across the whole study: The origin of the acute and convalescent COVID-19 samples was the United States, Italy and Spain. Sources were T cells, B-cell-depleted T cells, or PBMCs; the material itself was cDNA or gDNA.

As processed by the authors: Estimated nucleated cell counts came from reference gene primer amplification. The table came from immunoSEQ multiplex PCR; TCRdb's copy has only in-frame clones and leaves some out. The D gene and trimming were derived from the DNA, and the V and J assignments and clone size from that table. The data show some 150,000 clones, with approximately 90% seen just once and more than 3.5% held by the top ten. Turning to this clone: An end of the junction differs from the germline gene, which may be a read error.

CDR1 is KGHDR, CDR2 SFDVKD, per germline. The CDR3 has 16 amino acids. The V and J genes are TRBV24-1 and TRBJ2-2, with 11 bases aligning to TRBD1. Sequencing was carried out using peripheral blood. The clonotype originates from a woman aged 40 to 50 with acute or convalescent COVID-19. The CDR3: CATSDPGQGAPGGLFF. The DNA for the CDR3 is TGTGCCACCAGTGACCCAGGACAGGGGGCCCCCGGGGGGCTGTTTTTT.